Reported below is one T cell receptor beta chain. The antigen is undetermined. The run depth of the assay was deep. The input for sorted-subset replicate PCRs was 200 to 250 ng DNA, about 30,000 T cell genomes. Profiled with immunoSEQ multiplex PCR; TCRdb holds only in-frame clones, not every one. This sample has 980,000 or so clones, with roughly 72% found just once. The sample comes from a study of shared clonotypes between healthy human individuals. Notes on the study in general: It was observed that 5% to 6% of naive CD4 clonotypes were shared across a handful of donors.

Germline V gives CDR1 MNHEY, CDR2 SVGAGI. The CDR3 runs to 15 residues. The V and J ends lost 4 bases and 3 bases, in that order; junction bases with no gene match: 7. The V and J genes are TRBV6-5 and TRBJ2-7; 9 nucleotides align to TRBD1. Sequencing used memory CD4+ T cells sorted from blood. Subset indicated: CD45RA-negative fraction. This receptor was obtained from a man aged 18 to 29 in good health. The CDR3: CASSSRQGGLYEQYF. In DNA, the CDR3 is TGTGCCAGCAGTTCGCGACAGGGGGGCCTCTACGAGCAGTACTTC.